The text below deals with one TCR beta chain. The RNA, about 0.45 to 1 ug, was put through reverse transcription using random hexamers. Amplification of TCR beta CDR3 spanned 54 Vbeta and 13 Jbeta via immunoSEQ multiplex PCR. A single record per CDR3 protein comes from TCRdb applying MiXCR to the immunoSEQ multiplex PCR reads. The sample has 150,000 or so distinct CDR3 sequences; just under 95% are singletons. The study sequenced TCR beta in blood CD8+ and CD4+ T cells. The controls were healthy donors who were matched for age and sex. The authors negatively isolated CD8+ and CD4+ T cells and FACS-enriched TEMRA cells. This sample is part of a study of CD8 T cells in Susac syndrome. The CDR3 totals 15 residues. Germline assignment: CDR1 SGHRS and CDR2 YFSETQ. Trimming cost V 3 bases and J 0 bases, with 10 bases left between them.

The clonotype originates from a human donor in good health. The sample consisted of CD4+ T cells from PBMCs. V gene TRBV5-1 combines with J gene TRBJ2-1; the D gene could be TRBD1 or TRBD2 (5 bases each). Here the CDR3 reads CASSSQRGSYNEQFF. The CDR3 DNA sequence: TGCGCCAGCAGCTCCCAGAGGGGCTCCTACAATGAGCAGTTCTTC.